One sample yielded the 14 T cell receptor beta chains listed below, sequenced in a study of cytomegalovirus exposure and HLA in healthy donors. The PCR contained 60 Vbeta and 13 Jbeta primers. Assay used: immunoSEQ multiplex PCR; TCRdb lists only in-frame clones, some missing. This sample yields around 150,000 clones, of which more than 70% are seen a single time; over 2.5% belongs to the top ten. The specimen sequenced was PBMCs. Receptor source: a man aged 35 to 55 in good health and CMV-seronegative.

V and J are TRBV5-1 and TRBJ2-5; 12 bases map to TRBD2. This CDR3 has 16 amino acids. Germline CDR1 reads SGHRS; CDR2 reads YFSETQ. The V and J ends lost 3 bases and 5 bases, in that order; junction bases with no gene match: 8. The CDR3 sequence: CASSSTTSGGLETQYF. In DNA, the CDR3 is TGCGCCAGCAGCTCGACGACTAGCGGGGGCTTGGAGACCCAGTACTTC.

This clone was seen only once. The chain links TRBV7-9 to TRBJ1-5; D is perhaps TRBD1 (5 bases). CDR3 length: 15 residues. Germline V gene sequence: CDR1 SEHNR, CDR2 FQNEAQ (reference sequence). V was trimmed by 5 bases and J by 5 bases, leaving 16 bases between them. The CDR3 nucleotides are TGTGCCAGCAGCCCGGGGGAAGGTCTGGATCAGCCCCAGCATTTT. Protein: CASSPGEGLDQPQHF.

The chain combines TRBV18 with TRBJ2-1; the D gene is possibly TRBD2 (6 bases). CDR3 length: 15 amino acids. Between the trimmed V and J ends, which lost 3 bases and 0 bases, there was a span of 9 bases. Germline V gives CDR1 KGHSH, CDR2 LQKENI. This CDR3 is CASSPVGGSYNEQFF. In DNA form, the CDR3 reads TGTGCCAGCTCACCGGTCGGGGGCTCCTACAATGAGCAGTTCTTC.

The chain is built from TRBV30 and TRBJ1-1; a possible D gene is TRBD1 (5 bases). Trimming took 1 base from V and 3 from J, leaving 15 bases between them. The CDR3 runs to 15 residues. Germline assignment: CDR1 GTSNPN and CDR2 SVGIG (reference sequence). The CDR3 loop reads CAWSASGQGDTEAFF. The CDR3 nucleotides read TGTGCCTGGAGTGCCAGCGGGCAGGGCGACACTGAAGCTTTCTTT.

The V call is TRBV4-2, the J call TRBJ2-6; 9 nucleotides agree with TRBD1. V lost 3 bases, J lost 2 bases, and 2 bases stayed unmatched. CDR1 and CDR2 (germline): LGHNA, YNFKEQ. The CDR3 is made up of 16 amino acids. For the CDR3, the DNA is TGTGCCAGCAGCCAGACAGGGGGAACTGGGGCCAACGTCCTGACTTTC. Protein sequence: CASSQTGGTGANVLTF.

The chain uses TRBV6-5 and TRBJ2-7, with D perhaps matching TRBD2 (6 bases). V lost 2 bases to trimming and J lost 4 bases, with 12 bases between them. Germline V lookup: CDR1 MNHEY, CDR2 SVGAGI. This CDR3 spans 14 amino acids. CDR3 nucleotides: TGTGCCAGCAGTTACCTCGGCGGGGAGTACGAGCAGTACTTC. This translates into CASSYLGGEYEQYF.

This clone was counted a few times. This chain joins TRBV27 and TRBJ1-4, with a weak D call TRBD1 (5 bases). Germline V gene lookup returns CDR1 MNHEY and CDR2 SMNVEV (reference sequence). The germline V and J ends were trimmed by 3 bases and 7 bases, with 9 bases remaining between them. The CDR3 covers 13 residues. DNA for the CDR3: TGTGCCAGCAGTTTGTGGGGGGGTGAAAAACTGTTTTTT. This encodes CASSLWGGEKLFF.

The chain links TRBV7-2 to TRBJ2-7, with D tentatively TRBD2 (5 bases). Germline CDR1 SGHTA, CDR2 FQGNSA. The CDR3 runs to 15 residues. V was trimmed by 0 bases and J by 2 bases, leaving 11 bases between them. The CDR3 DNA reads as TGTGCCAGCAGCTTAGCCCCGGAGGCGACCTACGAGCAGTACTTC. Translation: CASSLAPEATYEQYF.

This chain links TRBV9 with TRBJ2-7, with 7 nucleotides matching TRBD1. This CDR3 has 16 residues. The germline V gene has CDR1 SGDLS and CDR2 YYNGEE. The V gene end was trimmed by 4 bases and the J gene end by 6 bases; junction bases not matched to a gene: 16. For the CDR3, the DNA is TGTGCCAGCAGCCTAAGACCGACAGGGACCGTACTCGAGCAGTACTTC. Translating gives CASSLRPTGTVLEQYF. Complete variable domain (other parts from reference TRBV9 and TRBJ2-7): DSGVTQTPKHLITATGQRVTLRCSPRSGDLSVYWYQQSLDQGLQFLIQYYNGEERAKGNILERFSAQQFPDLHSELNLSSLELGDSALYFCASSLRPTGTVLEQYFGPGTRLTVT.

The chain combines TRBV11-1 with TRBJ2-1; a possible D gene is TRBD2 (6 bases). Deletions cut 1 base from V and 7 bases from J, with 11 bases between. The CDR3 covers 14 residues. The germline V gene encodes CDR1 SGHAT and CDR2 FQDESV (reference sequence). In DNA, the CDR3 is TGTGCCAGCAGCTTAGAGGTGGCGGGGAATGAGCAGTTCTTC. It specifies CASSLEVAGNEQFF.

The rearrangement joins TRBV27 to TRBJ2-1, with 11 bases aligning to TRBD1. The CDR3 totals 19 residues. J gave up 2 bases and V 0 bases, and 9 bases lay outside the gene matches. Germline V gene sequence: CDR1 MNHEY, CDR2 SMNVEV (reference sequence). The DNA of the CDR3 is TGTGCCAGCAGTTTATCCTTCCTCGGACAGGGGGCGGCCTACAATGAGCAGTTCTTC. Translating it yields CASSLSFLGQGAAYNEQFF.

The count of this clone is one. The chain uses TRBV6-1 and TRBJ2-7; TRBD2 aligns across 9 bases. The CDR3 totals 14 residues. V lost 6 bases and J lost 1; bases outside the gene matches: 4. Germline V gives CDR1 MNHNS, CDR2 SASEGT. The CDR3, as DNA: TGTGCCAGCAGGGTAACTAGCGGGTCCTACGAGCAGTACTTC. Its translation is CASRVTSGSYEQYF.

The rearrangement uses TRBV4-3 and TRBJ1-6, with D unresolved. Germline V gives CDR1 LGHNA, CDR2 YSLEER. This CDR3 is built from 13 residues. The V end was cut by 3 bases, the J end by 7 bases, with 7 bases between. CDR3 bases: TGCGCCAGCAGCCAGAACGGGAATTCACCCCTCCACTTT. The encoded protein is CASSQNGNSPLHF.

As for this clone: The same CDR3 is also encoded by other DNA sequences in this sample. The chain is built from TRBV25-1 and TRBJ1-5, with a tentative D call TRBD1 (6 bases). The length of the CDR3 is 13 residues. Germline loops: CDR1 MGHDK, CDR2 SYGVNS. V was cut by 4 bases and J by 8 bases, with 12 bases left in between. The CDR3 spells CASSARGKEPQHF. CDR3 nucleotide sequence: TGTGCCAGCAGTGCCAGGGGAAAGGAGCCCCAGCATTTT.